This T cell receptor beta chain derives from a study of control samples from healthy donors and cancer patients. The assay was immunoSEQ multiplex PCR, and TCRdb's table has in-frame clones only and misses some. Of under 110,000 clones in the sample, around 88% were seen once. This CDR3 comprises 16 residues. The V end lost 2 bases, the J end lost 2 bases, and 13 bases lay between the germline ends. CDR1 is KGHSH and CDR2 is LQKENI in the germline V gene. Sequenced input: blood. The TCR originated in a man under 40 in good health. This chain connects TRBV18 to TRBJ1-3; tentatively, D is TRBD1 (5 bases). The CDR3: CASSPKGNDPGNTIYF. For the CDR3, the DNA is TGTGCCAGCTCACCAAAGGGGAATGACCCTGGAAACACCATATATTTT.